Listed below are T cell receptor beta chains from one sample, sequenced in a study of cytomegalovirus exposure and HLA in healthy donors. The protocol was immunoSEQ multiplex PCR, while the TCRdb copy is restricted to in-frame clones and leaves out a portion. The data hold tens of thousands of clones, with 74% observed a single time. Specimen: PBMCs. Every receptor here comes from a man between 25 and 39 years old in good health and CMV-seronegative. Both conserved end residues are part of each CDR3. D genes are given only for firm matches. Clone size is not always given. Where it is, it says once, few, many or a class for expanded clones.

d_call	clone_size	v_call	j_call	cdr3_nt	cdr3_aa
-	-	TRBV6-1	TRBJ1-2	TGTGCCAGCAGTGAAGCGTTAATGCGTGTCGATGGCTACACCTTC	CASSEALMRVDGYTF
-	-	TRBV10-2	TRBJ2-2	TGCGCCAGCAGTGTAAACGGGAACACCGGGGAGCTGTTTTTT	CASSVNGNTGELFF
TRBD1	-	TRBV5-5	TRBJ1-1	TGTGCCAGCAGGAACAGGGGAGGCGAAGCTTTCTTT	CASRNRGGEAFF
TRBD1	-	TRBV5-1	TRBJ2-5	TGCGCCAGCAGCTTGGTGGCAGGGGGCGCAGAGACCCAGTACTTC	CASSLVAGGAETQYF
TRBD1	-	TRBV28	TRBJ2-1	TGTGCCAGCACCGGGACAGGTCCCTACAATGAGCAGTTCTTC	CASTGTGPYNEQFF
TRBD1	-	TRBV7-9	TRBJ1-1	TGTGCCAGCCGCGAGGGACAGGGAAAGACTGAAGCTTTCTTT	CASREGQGKTEAFF
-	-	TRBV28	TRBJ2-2	TGTGCCAGCAGGAACACGAACACCGGGGAGCTGTTTTTT	CASRNTNTGELFF
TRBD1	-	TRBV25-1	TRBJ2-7	TGTGCCAGCAGTGACTCGACAGGGTGGGAGCAGTACTTC	CASSDSTGWEQYF
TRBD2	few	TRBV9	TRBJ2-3	TGTGCCAGCAGCATTAGCGGGAAGCAAGATACGCAGTATTTT	CASSISGKQDTQYF
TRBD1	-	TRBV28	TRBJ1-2	TGTGCCAGCAGCTCTCTTCCGGGACAGGGGAAAACTAACTATGGCTACACCTTC	CASSSLPGQGKTNYGYTF
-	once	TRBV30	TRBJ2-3	TGTGCCTGGAGTGTAGACCGTCGGGGAGATACGCAGTATTTT	CAWSVDRRGDTQYF
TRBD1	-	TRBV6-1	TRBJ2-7	TGTGCCAGCAGTGAATCCGGGACAGGGAAAGTCTACGAGCAGTACTTC	CASSESGTGKVYEQYF
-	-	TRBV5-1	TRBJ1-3	TGCGCCAGCAGCTTGAGCCAAGGAGTCAGCTCTGGAAACACCATATATTTT	CASSLSQGVSSGNTIYF
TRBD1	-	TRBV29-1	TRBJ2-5	TGCAGCGCCGTCGACAGGGTCGAGGAGACCCAGTACTTC	CSAVDRVEETQYF
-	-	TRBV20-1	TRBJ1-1	TGCAGTGCTGGGGGCATTTCTGAAGCTTTCTTT	CSAGGISEAFF
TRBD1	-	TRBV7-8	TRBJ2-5	TGTGCCAGCAGCTTGCCAGGGGGCGGGGAGACCCAGTACTTC	CASSLPGGGETQYF